This paragraph reports one T cell receptor beta chain. Sequenced by immunoSEQ multiplex PCR; TCRdb stores in-frame clones only, minus some. The sample lists under 80,000 clones; over 85% were seen once. The data were taken from a study of T cell changes during pregnancy in multiple sclerosis. The ends lost 10 bases at V and 4 bases at J; junction bases unmatched: 12. CDR3 length: 15 residues. Germline CDR1 reads MDHEN; CDR2 reads SYDVKM. The source of this sequence is a female donor in good health, enrolled as a control in a pregnancy study. This chain joins TRBV28 and TRBJ1-5; 8 nucleotides match TRBD1. The sample was peripheral blood, taken after pregnancy. CDR3 residues: CATTDRDISNQPQHF. The CDR3 DNA sequence: TGTGCCACTACGGACAGGGACATATCTAATCAGCCCCAGCATTTT.